This T cell receptor beta chain was observed in a study of T-cell memory formation after mild COVID-19. Study summary: Largely, TCR clusters stayed within a single donor. Findings of the study overall: Whereas later expanders leaned CD4+, clones contracting day 15 to 85 showed a balanced CD4/CD8 makeup. Still unconfirmed is whether the second-wave clones peaking on day 37 recognized SARS-CoV-2.

V was pared by 5 bases and J by 7 bases, with 7 bases of the junction left unmatched. This CDR3 region has 14 residues. Germline CDR1 SGHTA, CDR2 FQGNSA. TCR alpha and TCR beta cDNA libraries carrying sample barcodes and UMIs came from 5'RACE with constant-segment primers. A single record per CDR3 protein comes from TCRdb applying MiXCR to the 5' RACE reads. The data hold approximately 60,000 distinct CDR3 sequences, with about 10% observed a single time. This clonotype was picked up many times. Its antigen is unknown. The chain has TRBV7-2 and TRBJ1-5; 8 bases are shared with TRBD1. The sample comprised PBMCs or a T cell subset sorted from them (not recorded which). The TCR was taken from a man in his late teens or twenties who had mild COVID-19 (a few samples of this study predate the infection). Cell type and time point are not known. The CDR3 DNA reads as TGTGCCAGCAGCGCCGACAGGGGACGACAGCCCCAGCATTTT. Protein sequence: CASSADRGRQPQHF.